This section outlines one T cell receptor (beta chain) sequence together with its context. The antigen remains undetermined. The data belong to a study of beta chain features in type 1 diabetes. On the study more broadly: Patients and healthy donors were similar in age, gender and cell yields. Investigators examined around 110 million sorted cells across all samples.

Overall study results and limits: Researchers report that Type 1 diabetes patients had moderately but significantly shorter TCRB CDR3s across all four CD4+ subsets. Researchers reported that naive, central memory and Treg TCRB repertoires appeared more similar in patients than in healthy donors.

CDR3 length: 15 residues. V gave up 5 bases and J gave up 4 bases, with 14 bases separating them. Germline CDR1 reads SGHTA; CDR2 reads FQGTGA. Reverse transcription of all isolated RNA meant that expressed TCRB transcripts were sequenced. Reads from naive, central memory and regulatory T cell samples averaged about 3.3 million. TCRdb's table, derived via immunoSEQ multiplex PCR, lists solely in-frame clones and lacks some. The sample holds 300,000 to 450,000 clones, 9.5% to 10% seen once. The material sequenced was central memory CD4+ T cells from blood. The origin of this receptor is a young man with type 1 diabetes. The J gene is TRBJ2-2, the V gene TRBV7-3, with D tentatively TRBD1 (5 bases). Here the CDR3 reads CASSPDTSGTGELFF. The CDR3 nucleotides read TGTGCCAGCAGCCCGGACACCTCGGGCACCGGGGAGCTGTTTTTT.